This T cell receptor gamma chain was found in a study of Vδ1+ human thymocytes. About this clone: As yet, its antigen is unknown.

Extracted RNA was reverse transcribed into cDNA. Pooled V-gene forward primers with one constant-region reverse primer generated the CDR3 amplicons by multiplex PCR. TCRdb re-called the multiplex PCR reads with CATT. Of about 36,000 gamma-chain clones in the sample, just over 20% were seen once. The study's findings and limits: Highly polyclonal TRG and TRD repertoires with Gaussian CDR3 length distributions appeared in thymus. Despite high sort purity, roughly 20% of thymic T cell receptor delta sequences were Vdelta2.

CDR1 is VENAVY and CDR2 is YDSYNSRV in the germline V gene. CDR3 length: 15 residues. V lost 4 bases to trimming and J lost 3 bases; unmatched junction nucleotides: 12. This receptor was obtained from a girl younger than two who had congenital heart surgery. The sequencing sample was made of Vdelta1+ gamma-delta thymocytes from the thymus. Documented subset: FACS-sorted CD3+ TCRalphabeta- TCRVdelta1+ TCRVdelta2- thymocytes. The chain recombines TRGV8 with TRGJ1 or TRGJ2. The CDR3 DNA follows: TGTGCCACCTGGGACCTCTCCTCTTTTTATTATAAGAAACTCTTT. It translates to CATWDLSSFYYKKLF.